A selection of T cell receptor beta chains follows, all from one sample in a study of T cells in tumors after PD-1 blockade. Repertoires were generated with immunoSEQ multiplex PCR, while TCRdb's copy carries only in-frame clones and drops some. Seen here are some 43,000 clones, around 85% observed once, and the top ten hold approximately 4.1%. Sequenced here: PBMCs, sampled before anti-PD-1 treatment. All receptors come from a human donor with basal cell carcinoma. The CDR3 runs from the conserved cysteine through the conserved F or W. The D gene is left open where the match is weak. Part of the rows lack a size; the others show once, few, many or a class for expanded clones.

V gene	clone size	D gene	J gene	CDR3 DNA	CDR3 protein
TRBV7-6	-	TRBD1	TRBJ2-7	TGTGCCAGCAGCTTATCAACAGGGGGTTCCTACGAGCAGTACTTC	CASSLSTGGSYEQYF
TRBV5-1	-	TRBD1	TRBJ1-1	TGCGCCAGCAGCTCGAGTCAGACAGGGGTTACTGAAGCTTTCTTT	CASSSSQTGVTEAFF
TRBV9	-	TRBD2	TRBJ2-5	TGTGCCAGCAGCTCTAGCGGGGGGGCGGAGACCCAGTACTTC	CASSSSGGAETQYF
TRBV3-1/TRBV3-2	once	TRBD1	TRBJ1-2	TGTGCCAGCAGCCCGGTAGGGGGGACAGGGGCCTATGGCTACACCTTC	CASSPVGGTGAYGYTF
TRBV2	-	-	TRBJ1-6	TGTGCCAGCAGTGAAGAGGGTGGTTCACCCCTCCACTTT	CASSEEGGSPLHF
TRBV5-4	-	-	TRBJ2-7	TGTGCCAGCAGCTTGGGACAATCCTACGAGCAGTACTTC	CASSLGQSYEQYF
TRBV6-6	-	TRBD1	TRBJ1-1	TGTGCCAGCAGTAAAGGGACAGGGGTTATCAACACTGAAGCTTTCTTT	CASSKGTGVINTEAFF
TRBV30	-	-	TRBJ1-2	TGTGCCTGGAGATATTTGCGAGGGAACTATGGCTACACCTTC	CAWRYLRGNYGYTF
TRBV9	once	-	TRBJ2-6	TGTGCCAGCAGCGTGGACCCCTCTGGGGCCAACGTCCTGACTTTC	CASSVDPSGANVLTF
TRBV10-3	-	-	TRBJ2-1	TGTGCCACCTACGGGGGCTCCTACAATGAGCAGTTCTTC	CATYGGSYNEQFF
TRBV7-8	-	-	TRBJ1-5	TGTGCCAGCAGCACCCCTCGGGGACTCGATCAGCCCCAGCATTTT	CASSTPRGLDQPQHF
TRBV19	-	-	TRBJ2-1	TGTGCCACGGGACCAGGTCCCTCTGGATATGAGCAGTTCTTC	CATGPGPSGYEQFF
TRBV12-3/TRBV12-4	-	-	TRBJ2-5	TGTGCCAGCAGGGTCCTAGAGACCCAGTACTTC	CASRVLETQYF
TRBV5-4	-	TRBD1	TRBJ2-1	TGTGCCAGCAGCTCCCCCGGGACAGGGGCCTACAATGAGCAGTTCTTC	CASSSPGTGAYNEQFF
TRBV19	-	-	TRBJ2-7	TGTGCCAGTAGTATCCTACAGGGACTAACCTACGAGCAGTACTTC	CASSILQGLTYEQYF
TRBV6-5	-	-	TRBJ1-1	TGTGCCAGCAGGTCGACAGGCGGCACTGAAGCTTTCTTT	CASRSTGGTEAFF
TRBV5-1	-	-	TRBJ1-3	TGCGCCAGCAGCCGGGAGGTTGAGGCTGGAAACACCATATATTTT	CASSREVEAGNTIYF
TRBV19	-	TRBD1	TRBJ1-1	TGTGCCAGTAGTATATTCGGACAGGACTCAATGAACACTGAAGCTTTCTTT	CASSIFGQDSMNTEAFF
TRBV3-1/TRBV3-2	-	-	TRBJ2-7	TGTGCCAGCAGCCAAGAAACTGAGCAGTACTTC	CASSQETEQYF
TRBV12-3/TRBV12-4	-	-	TRBJ1-1	TGTGCCAGCAGTTTCATTATGAACACTGAAGCTTTCTTT	CASSFIMNTEAFF
TRBV6-1	-	-	TRBJ2-7	TGTGCCAGCAGTGAAGCGCGTGCGGGGCAGGGCGGTGGTCTGGGCTCCTACGAGCAGTACTTC	CASSEARAGQGGGLGSYEQYF
TRBV9	-	-	TRBJ2-7	TGTGCCAGCAGCGTGGGCCGGCAGACCTACGAGCAGTACTTC	CASSVGRQTYEQYF
TRBV28	-	TRBD1	TRBJ1-6	TGTGCCAGCAGGCCGACAGGGGAGAATTCACCCCTCCACTTT	CASRPTGENSPLHF
TRBV7-2	-	-	TRBJ1-3	TGTGCCAGCAGCCTAGGGAGGGTTAGAACTGGAAACACCATATATTTT	CASSLGRVRTGNTIYF
TRBV6-5	-	-	TRBJ2-3	TGTGCCAGCAGTTACGGGTTCTCTTCAGATACGCAGTATTTT	CASSYGFSSDTQYF
TRBV27	-	-	TRBJ2-1	TGTGCCAGCAGTTTCGAGACCAACAATGAGCAGTTCTTC	CASSFETNNEQFF
TRBV28	-	-	TRBJ1-4	TGTGCCAGCAGACCCAGACAGTTTGGGGAAAAACTGTTTTTT	CASRPRQFGEKLFF
TRBV30	-	-	TRBJ1-1	TGTGCCTGGAAGGGTTCGGCTAACACTGAAGCTTTCTTT	CAWKGSANTEAFF
TRBV10-1	-	-	TRBJ1-2	TGCGCCAGCAGTGAATTTCGGGGTCCTAACTATGGCTACACCTTC	CASSEFRGPNYGYTF
TRBV19	-	-	TRBJ1-5	TGTGCCAGTAGTATGCTGGGATGGGAGCATCAGCCCCAGCATTTT	CASSMLGWEHQPQHF
TRBV6-5	-	-	TRBJ1-1	TGTGCCAGCACCTCCTTACAGGGCTCTGAAGCTTTCTTT	CASTSLQGSEAFF
TRBV6-5	once	TRBD2	TRBJ2-5	TGTGCCAGCAGGCGGGGGGAGACCCAGTACTTC	CASRRGETQYF
TRBV7-9	-	-	TRBJ1-2	TGTGCCAGCAGAAAACTGGACAATGACTATGGCTACACCTTC	CASRKLDNDYGYTF
TRBV3-1/TRBV3-2	-	-	TRBJ1-1	TGTGCCAGCAGCACTCGGAGGGACACTGAAGCTTTCTTT	CASSTRRDTEAFF
TRBV29-1	-	TRBD1	TRBJ2-7	TGCAGCGTTGGACAGGGAACCCACGAGCAGTACTTC	CSVGQGTHEQYF
TRBV7-9	-	-	TRBJ1-1	TGTGCCAGCAGCCTAAACGTGCTGAACACTGAAGCTTTCTTT	CASSLNVLNTEAFF
TRBV5-4	-	TRBD1	TRBJ2-5	TGTGCCTCAGGGGAAGGGGGCAGGGAGACCCAGTACTTC	CASGEGGRETQYF
TRBV3-1/TRBV3-2	-	-	TRBJ1-2	TGTGCCAGCAGCCAAGAGGGATCCAGAAACTATGGCTACACCTTC	CASSQEGSRNYGYTF
TRBV6-4	-	-	TRBJ2-2	TGTGCCAGCAGACGGGACTCAAACACCGGGGAGCTGTTTTTT	CASRRDSNTGELFF
TRBV9	-	-	TRBJ1-1	TGTGCCAGCAGCGGCCGCGCCCAATCAACGAACACTGAAGCTTTCTTT	CASSGRAQSTNTEAFF
TRBV7-9	few	-	TRBJ2-3	TGTGCCAGCAGCTTATCATCCGGCCCAGATACGCAGTATTTT	CASSLSSGPDTQYF
TRBV24-1	once	-	TRBJ2-1	TGTGCCACCAGTGATCCCGCGGATACCTACAATGAGCAGTTCTTC	CATSDPADTYNEQFF